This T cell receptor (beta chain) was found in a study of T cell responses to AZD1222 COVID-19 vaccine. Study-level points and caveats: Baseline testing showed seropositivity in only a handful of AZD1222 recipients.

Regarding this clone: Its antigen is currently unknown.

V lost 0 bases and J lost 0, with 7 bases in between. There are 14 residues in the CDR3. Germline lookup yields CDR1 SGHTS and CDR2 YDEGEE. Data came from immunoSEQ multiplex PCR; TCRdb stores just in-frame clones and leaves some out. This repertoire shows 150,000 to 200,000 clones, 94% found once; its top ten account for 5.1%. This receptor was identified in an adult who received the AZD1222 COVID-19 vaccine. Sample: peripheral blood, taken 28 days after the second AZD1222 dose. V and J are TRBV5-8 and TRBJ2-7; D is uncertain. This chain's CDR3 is CASSLGFSSYEQYF. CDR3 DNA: TGTGCCAGCAGCTTGGGATTCAGCTCCTACGAGCAGTACTTC.